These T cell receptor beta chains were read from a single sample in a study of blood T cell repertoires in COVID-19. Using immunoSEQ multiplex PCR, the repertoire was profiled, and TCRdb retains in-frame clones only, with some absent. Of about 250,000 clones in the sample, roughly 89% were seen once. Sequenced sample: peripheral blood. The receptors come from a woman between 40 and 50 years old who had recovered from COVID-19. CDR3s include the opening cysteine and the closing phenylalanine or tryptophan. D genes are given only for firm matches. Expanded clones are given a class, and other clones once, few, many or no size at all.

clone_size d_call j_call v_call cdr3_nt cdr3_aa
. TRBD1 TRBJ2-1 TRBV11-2 TGTGCCAGCAGCTCCCGGACAGGTTACAATGAGCAGTTCTTC CASSSRTGYNEQFF
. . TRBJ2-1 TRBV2 TGTGCCAGCAGTTACTACCGGGACTACAATGAGCAGTTCTTC CASSYYRDYNEQFF
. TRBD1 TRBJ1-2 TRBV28 TGTGCCAGCACCTTTAGGACAGGGGGCTATGGCTACACCTTC CASTFRTGGYGYTF
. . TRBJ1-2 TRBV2 TGTGCCAGCAGTAAAAGCGGGGCGGTGAGGTATGGCTACACCTTC CASSKSGAVRYGYTF
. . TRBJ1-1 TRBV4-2 TGTGCCAGCAGCCAAGATTGGAGCACTGAAGCTTTCTTT CASSQDWSTEAFF
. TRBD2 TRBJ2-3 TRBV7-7 TGTGCCAGCAGCTTAGGACTAGCGGGGTCCACAGATACGCAGTATTTT CASSLGLAGSTDTQYF
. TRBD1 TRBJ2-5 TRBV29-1 TGCAGCGTTACACCGGGACAGGGGCTGGAGACCCAGTACTTC CSVTPGQGLETQYF
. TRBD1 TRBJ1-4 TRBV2 TGTGCCAGCAGAGCGACAGGGGGGCGGGAAAAACTGTTTTTT CASRATGGREKLFF
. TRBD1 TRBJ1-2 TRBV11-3 TGTGCCAGCAGCCTCGGGGGACAGAGTAACTATGGCTACACCTTC CASSLGGQSNYGYTF
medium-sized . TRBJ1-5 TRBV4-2 TGTGCCAGCAGCCAAGATCTAGTAGATCCAAGTCAGCCCCAGCATTTT CASSQDLVDPSQPQHF
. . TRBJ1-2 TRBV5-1 TGCGCCAGCACCGAAGGACTGAACTATGGCTACACCTTC CASTEGLNYGYTF
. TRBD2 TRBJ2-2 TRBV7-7 TGTGCCAGCAGCTTGACTAGCGGGAGCGGGGAGCTGTTTTTT CASSLTSGSGELFF
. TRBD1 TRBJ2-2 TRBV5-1 TGCGCCAGCAGCCGCCGACAGGGGACGGGCGGGGAGCTGTTTTTT CASSRRQGTGGELFF
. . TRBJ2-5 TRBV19 TGTGCCAGTGCAGGGGGGTTCGGGACCCAGTACTTC CASAGGFGTQYF
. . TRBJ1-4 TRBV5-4 TGTGCCAGCAGCTTGGGTCAGGGAGGCGGTGAAAAACTGTTTTTT CASSLGQGGGEKLFF
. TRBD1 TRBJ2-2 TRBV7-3 TGTGCCAGCAGCCGGGACAGGACGGACACCGGGGAGCTGTTTTTT CASSRDRTDTGELFF
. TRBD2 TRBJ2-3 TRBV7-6 TGTGCCAGCAGCTTAAAGGCGCGGGAGTCGGCAGATACGCAGTATTTT CASSLKARESADTQYF
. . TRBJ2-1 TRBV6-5 TGTGCCAGCAGCCTGGACACAACCTACATGAATGAGCAGTTCTTC CASSLDTTYMNEQFF
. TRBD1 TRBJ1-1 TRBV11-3 TGTGCCAGCAGCTATACTCACCGGACAGGGGTCAACACGAACACTGAAGCTTTCTTT CASSYTHRTGVNTNTEAFF
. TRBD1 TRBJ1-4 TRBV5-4 TGTGCCAGCAGCGCCGGGACAGGTGGCGCAACTAATGAAAAACTGTTTTTT CASSAGTGGATNEKLFF
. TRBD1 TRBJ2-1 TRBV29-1 TGCAGCGCTGAATCCGGACAGGCCAATGAGCAGTTCTTC CSAESGQANEQFF